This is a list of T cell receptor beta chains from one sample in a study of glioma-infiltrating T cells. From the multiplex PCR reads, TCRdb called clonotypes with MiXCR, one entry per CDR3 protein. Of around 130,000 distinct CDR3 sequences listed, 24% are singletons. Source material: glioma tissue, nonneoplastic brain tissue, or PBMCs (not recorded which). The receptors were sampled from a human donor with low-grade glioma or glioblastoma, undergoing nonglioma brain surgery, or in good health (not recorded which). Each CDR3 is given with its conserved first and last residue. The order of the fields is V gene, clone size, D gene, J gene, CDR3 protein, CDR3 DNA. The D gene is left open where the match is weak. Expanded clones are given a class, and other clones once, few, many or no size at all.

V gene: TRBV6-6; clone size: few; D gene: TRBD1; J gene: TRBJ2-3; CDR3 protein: CASSYWTGGTDTQYF; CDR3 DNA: TGTGCCAGCAGTTACTGGACAGGGGGTACAGATACGCAGTATTTT
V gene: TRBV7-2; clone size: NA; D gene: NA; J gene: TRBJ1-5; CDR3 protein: CASDLLGPGGDQPQHF; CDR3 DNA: TGTGCCAGCGATCTTTTAGGGCCTGGCGGCGATCAGCCCCAGCATTTT
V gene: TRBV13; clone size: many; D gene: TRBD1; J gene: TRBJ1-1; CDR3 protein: CASSHRTGGNTEAFF; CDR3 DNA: TGTGCCAGCAGCCACCGGACAGGTGGGAACACTGAAGCTTTCTTT
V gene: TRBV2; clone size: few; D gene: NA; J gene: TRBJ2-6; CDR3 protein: CASDTGANVLTF; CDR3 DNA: TGTGCCAGCGATACTGGGGCCAACGTCCTGACTTTC
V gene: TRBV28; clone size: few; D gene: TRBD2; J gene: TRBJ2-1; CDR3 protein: CASSPTTYRTSGVGNEQFF; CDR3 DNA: TGTGCCAGCAGTCCTACAACTTATCGGACTAGCGGGGTAGGGAATGAGCAGTTCTTC
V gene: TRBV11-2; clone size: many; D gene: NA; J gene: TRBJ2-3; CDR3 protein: CASRLSTDTQYF; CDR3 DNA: TGTGCCAGCAGGCTAAGCACAGATACGCAGTATTTT
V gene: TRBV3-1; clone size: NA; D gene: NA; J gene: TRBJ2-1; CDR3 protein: CASSQASEGDNEQFF; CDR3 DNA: TGTGCCAGCAGCCAAGCTAGCGAGGGGGACAATGAGCAGTTCTTC
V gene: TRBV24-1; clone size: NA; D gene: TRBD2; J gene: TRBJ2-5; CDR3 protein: CATSDQKRGRETQYF; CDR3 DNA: TGTGCCACCAGTGATCAGAAGCGGGGGCGGGAGACCCAGTACTTC
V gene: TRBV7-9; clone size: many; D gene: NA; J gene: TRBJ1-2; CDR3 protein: CASSPAGRNYGYTF; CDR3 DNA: TGTGCCAGCAGCCCGGCTGGAAGGAACTATGGCTACACCTTC
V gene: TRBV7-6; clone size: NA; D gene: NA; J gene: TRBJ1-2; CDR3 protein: CASSDRQHYGYTF; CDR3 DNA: TGTGCCAGCAGCGATAGACAGCACTATGGCTACACCTTC
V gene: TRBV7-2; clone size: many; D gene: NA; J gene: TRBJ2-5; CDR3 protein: CASNPRLSRGETQYF; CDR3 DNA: TGTGCCAGCAACCCTCGATTATCGCGTGGAGAGACCCAGTACTTC
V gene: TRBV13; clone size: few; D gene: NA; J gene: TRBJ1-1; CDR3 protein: CASRRQSGAFF; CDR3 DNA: TGTGCCAGCAGGAGACAGTCTGGAGCTTTCTTT
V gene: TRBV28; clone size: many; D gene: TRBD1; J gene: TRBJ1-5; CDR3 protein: CASSLPPGQATYSNQPQHF; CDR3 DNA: TGTGCCAGCAGTTTGCCCCCGGGACAGGCGACTTATAGCAATCAGCCCCAGCATTTT
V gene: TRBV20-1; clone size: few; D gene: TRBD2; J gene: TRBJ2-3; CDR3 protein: CSASLRSGVLDTQYF; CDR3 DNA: TGCAGTGCTAGTCTCCGGAGCGGGGTGTTAGATACGCAGTATTTT
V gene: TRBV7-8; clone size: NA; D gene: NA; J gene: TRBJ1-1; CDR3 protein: CASRAGGTEAFF; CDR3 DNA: TGTGCCAGCAGAGCGGGGGGGACTGAAGCTTTCTTT
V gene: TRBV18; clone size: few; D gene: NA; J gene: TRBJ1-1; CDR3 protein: CASSARAENTEAFF; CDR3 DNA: TGTGCCAGCTCCGCGCGGGCAGAGAACACTGAAGCTTTCTTT
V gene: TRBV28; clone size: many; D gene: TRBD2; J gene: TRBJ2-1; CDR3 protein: CASGLAGSYNEQFF; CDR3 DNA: TGTGCCAGCGGACTAGCGGGGAGCTACAATGAGCAGTTCTTC
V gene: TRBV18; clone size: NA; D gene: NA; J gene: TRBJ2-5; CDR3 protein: CASSPPNTKETQYF; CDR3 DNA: TGTGCCAGCTCACCACCGAACACCAAAGAGACCCAGTACTTC
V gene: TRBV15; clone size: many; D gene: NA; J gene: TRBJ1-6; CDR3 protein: CATSRTWSNSPLHF; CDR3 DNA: TGTGCCACCAGCAGAACGTGGTCCAATTCACCCCTCCACTTT
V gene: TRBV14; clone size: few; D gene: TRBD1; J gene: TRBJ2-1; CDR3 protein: CASSQNAGGNEQFF; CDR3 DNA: TGTGCCAGCAGCCAAAATGCAGGGGGCAATGAGCAGTTCTTC
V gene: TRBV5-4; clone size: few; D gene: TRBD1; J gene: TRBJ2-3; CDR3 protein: CASSPKAGGWTDTQYF; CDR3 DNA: TGTGCCAGCAGCCCAAAGGCAGGGGGTTGGACAGATACGCAGTATTTT
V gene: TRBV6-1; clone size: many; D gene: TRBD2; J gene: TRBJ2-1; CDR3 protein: CASSRTPSGGPFSEQFF; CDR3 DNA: TGTGCCAGCTCCCGCACCCCGAGCGGGGGGCCGTTTTCCGAGCAGTTCTTC
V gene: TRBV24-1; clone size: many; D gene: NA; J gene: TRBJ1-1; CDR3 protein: CATMNPMNTEAFF; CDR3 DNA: TGTGCCACCATGAATCCCATGAACACTGAAGCTTTCTTT
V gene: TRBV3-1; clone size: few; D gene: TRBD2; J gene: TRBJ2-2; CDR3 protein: CASSQEVGGANTGELFF; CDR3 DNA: TGTGCCAGCAGCCAAGAGGTTGGGGGGGCGAACACCGGGGAGCTGTTTTTT
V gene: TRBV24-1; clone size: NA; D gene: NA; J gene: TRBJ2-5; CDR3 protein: CATSDLQSEQETQYF; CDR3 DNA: TGTGCCACCAGTGATTTGCAGTCAGAACAAGAGACCCAGTACTTC
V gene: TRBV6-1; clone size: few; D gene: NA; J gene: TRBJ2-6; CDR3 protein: CASSPIPGANVLTF; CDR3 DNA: TGTGCCAGCAGCCCTATTCCCGGGGCCAACGTCCTGACTTTC
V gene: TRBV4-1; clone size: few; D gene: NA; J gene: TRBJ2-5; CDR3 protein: CASSQDRAAYQETQYF; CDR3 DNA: TGCGCCAGCAGCCAAGATCGAGCGGCCTACCAAGAGACCCAGTACTTC
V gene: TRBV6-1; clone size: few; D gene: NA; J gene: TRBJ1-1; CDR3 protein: CASMFWVGGDTEAFF; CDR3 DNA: TGTGCCAGCATGTTTTGGGTAGGGGGGGACACTGAAGCTTTCTTT